This record looks at one T cell receptor beta chain sequence and its context. These data belong to a study of CD8+ T cells in alopecia areata. Investigators sorted PBMCs to obtain both CD4+ and CD8+ T cells. RNA was extracted and reverse transcribed into cDNA as the sequencing template. Assay used: immunoSEQ multiplex PCR; TCRdb lists only in-frame clones, some missing. The table includes 110,000 to 150,000 clones, around two thirds detected once. Between the trimmed V and J ends, which lost 2 bases and 3 bases, there was a span of 1 base. The V gene's germline CDR1 is SGHNT and CDR2 YYREEE (reference sequence). The CDR3 is 11 residues long.

The clonotype was recovered from a human donor in good health. Input material: CD8+ T cells sorted from blood. The V call is TRBV5-4, the J call TRBJ2-3; D gene unclear. The CDR3 loop reads CASSLTDTQYF. DNA of the CDR3: TGTGCCAGCAGCTTAACAGATACGCAGTATTTT.